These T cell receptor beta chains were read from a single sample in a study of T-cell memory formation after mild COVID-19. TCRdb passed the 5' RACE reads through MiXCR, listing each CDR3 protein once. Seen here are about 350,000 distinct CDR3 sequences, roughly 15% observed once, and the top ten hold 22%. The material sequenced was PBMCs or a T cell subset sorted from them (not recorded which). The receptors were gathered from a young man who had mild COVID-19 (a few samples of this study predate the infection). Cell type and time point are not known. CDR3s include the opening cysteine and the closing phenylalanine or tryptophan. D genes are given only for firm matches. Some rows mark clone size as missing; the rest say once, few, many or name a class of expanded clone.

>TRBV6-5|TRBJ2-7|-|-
TGTGCCAGTAACCATGGTAGGGCGAGGTTCTACGAGCAGTACTTC
CASNHGRARFYEQYF
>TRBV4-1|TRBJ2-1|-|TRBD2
TGCGCCAGCAGCCAAGAGGAACTAGCGGGGTACAATGAGCAGTTCTTC
CASSQEELAGYNEQFF
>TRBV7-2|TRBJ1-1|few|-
TGTGCCAGCAGCACGCGTTCGGCCGACAGTACTGAAGCTTTCTTT
CASSTRSADSTEAFF
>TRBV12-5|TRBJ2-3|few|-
TGTGCTAGTGGTCCTACCTGGGAGGCGGATACGCAGTATTTT
CASGPTWEADTQYF
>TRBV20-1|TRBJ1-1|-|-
TGCAGTGCAAGACTACCACAACGGAGGACTGAAGCTTTCTTT
CSARLPQRRTEAFF
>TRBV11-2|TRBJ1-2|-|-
TGTGCCAGCAGCCATGACAGATTTGAAGCTAACTATGGCTACACCTTC
CASSHDRFEANYGYTF
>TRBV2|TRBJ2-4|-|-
TGTGCCACCAAGGGCAGGAACATTCAGTACTTC
CATKGRNIQYF
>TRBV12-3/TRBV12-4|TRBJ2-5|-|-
TGTGCCAGCAGTCCCAACCATATGGAGACCCAGTACTTC
CASSPNHMETQYF
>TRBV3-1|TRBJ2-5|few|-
TGTGCCAGCAGCCCCCGAGGACCGAAGCTAGAGACCCAGTACTTC
CASSPRGPKLETQYF
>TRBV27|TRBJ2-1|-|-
TGTGCCAGCAGTGAATACCAGAGCTCCTACAATGAGCAGTTCTTC
CASSEYQSSYNEQFF
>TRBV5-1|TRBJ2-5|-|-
TGCGCCAGCAGCTTGGCCGGGCCAGGGCGCGAGACCCAGTACTTC
CASSLAGPGRETQYF
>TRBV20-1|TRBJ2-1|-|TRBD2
TGCAGTGCTAGAGACCAAGCGGGGTTGTACAATGAGCAGTTCTTC
CSARDQAGLYNEQFF
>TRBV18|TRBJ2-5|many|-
TGTGCCAGCTCACCACGTTCCCAAGAGACCCAGTACTTC
CASSPRSQETQYF
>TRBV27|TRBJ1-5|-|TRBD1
TGTGCCAGCAGTATCACAGGGGGCGGTCAGCCCCAGCATTTT
CASSITGGGQPQHF
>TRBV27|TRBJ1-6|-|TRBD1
TGTGCCAGCAGTTGGGACAGGGGGCGTAATTCACCCCTCCACTTT
CASSWDRGRNSPLHF
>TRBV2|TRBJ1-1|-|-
TGTGCCACCGGTGGTGGTCTGGGGACTGAAGCTTTCTTT
CATGGGLGTEAFF
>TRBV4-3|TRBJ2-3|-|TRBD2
TGCGCCAGCAGCCAAGTTCGACTAGCGGGGGGGCGAGGAGCAGATACGCAGTATTTT
CASSQVRLAGGRGADTQYF
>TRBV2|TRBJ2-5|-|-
TGTGCCAGCAGTGAACGATACAGGGCGACAGAGACCCAGTACTTC
CASSERYRATETQYF
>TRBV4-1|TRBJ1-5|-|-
TGCGCCAGCAGCCAAGGCGGAGGATTTATCAATCAGCCCCAGCATTTT
CASSQGGGFINQPQHF
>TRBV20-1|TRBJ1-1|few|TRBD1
TGCAGTGCTAGCATGCCGGCAGGGGGCGGGAGGAACACTGAAGCTTTCTTT
CSASMPAGGGRNTEAFF
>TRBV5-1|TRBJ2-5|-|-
TGCGCCAGCAGCTTGGTAGGACAGAGCCAAGAGACCCAGTACTTC
CASSLVGQSQETQYF
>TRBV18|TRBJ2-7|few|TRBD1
TGTGCCAGCTCACCCGGGGACAGCTCCTACGAGCAGTACTTC
CASSPGDSSYEQYF
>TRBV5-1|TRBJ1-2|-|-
TGCGCCAGCAGCTTGCCCCGAGACCCTCCAGACTATGGCTACACCTTC
CASSLPRDPPDYGYTF
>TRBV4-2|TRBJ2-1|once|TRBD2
TGTGCCAGCAGCCAAGGGTCGAGCGGGGGATACAATGAGCAGTTCTTC
CASSQGSSGGYNEQFF
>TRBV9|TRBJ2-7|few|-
TGTGCCAGCAGCGTAGGGGTCGCGTACGAGCAGTACTTC
CASSVGVAYEQYF
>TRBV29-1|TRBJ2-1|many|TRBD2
TGCAGCGTTGATGGTAGCGGGGGGGCAAGTAACTACAATGAGCAGTTCTTC
CSVDGSGGASNYNEQFF
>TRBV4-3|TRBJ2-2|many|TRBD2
TGCGCCAGCAGCTTCGGGACTAGCGTAAACACCGGGGAGCTGTTTTTT
CASSFGTSVNTGELFF
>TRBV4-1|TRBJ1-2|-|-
TGCGCCAGCAGTAATAGGGGAGGCTACACCTTC
CASSNRGGYTF
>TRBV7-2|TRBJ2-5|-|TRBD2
TGTGCCAGCAGCATCCGGCGGTCCGGGACTAGCGCCTTCCGCGAGACCCAGTACTTC
CASSIRRSGTSAFRETQYF
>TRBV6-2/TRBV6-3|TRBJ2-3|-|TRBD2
TGTGCCAGCAGTTACTCAGCGGGGGTAGGGACGCAGTATTTT
CASSYSAGVGTQYF
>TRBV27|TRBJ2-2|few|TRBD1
TGTGCCAGCAGTCCCGGGACAGCCTCGAACACCGGGGAGCTGTTTTTT
CASSPGTASNTGELFF